The 13 T cell receptor beta chains below come from one sample, sequenced in a study of T cell clonality in common variable immunodeficiency. Clones were read by immunoSEQ multiplex PCR, and TCRdb kept only the in-frame ones, dropping some. This sample has more than 30,000 clones and no singletons, with roughly 3% in the ten largest. The source material was peripheral blood mononuclear cells. These receptors all come from a person between 18 and 69 years old in good health.

At least ten counts were recorded for this clone. The sequence runs out 3 residues before the end of the CDR3; the remainder is reconstructed from the germline J gene. The chain employs TRBV11-2 and TRBJ2-7; 7 positions agree with TRBD2. Trimming at V came to 2 bases and at J to 6 bases, leaving 7 bases not matched to a gene. Germline lookup yields CDR1 SGHAT and CDR2 FQNNGV. This CDR3 contains 14 residues. The CDR3 sequence: CASSLQSGMVEQYF. The sequenced part of the CDR3 DNA is TGTGCCAGCAGCTTACAGAGCGGGATGGTCGAG.

In this sample, this clone turned up many times. The read terminates 3 residues before the CDR3 end, so the remaining end is supplied by the germline J gene. V is TRBV7-9 and J is TRBJ1-5; 7 bases are shared with TRBD1. There are 15 residues in the CDR3. After removal of 0 bases from V and 7 bases from J, the junction contained 6 bases not matched to a gene. CDR1 and CDR2 from the germline V gene are SEHNR and FQNEAQ (reference sequence). The CDR3 sequence is CASSLATGSGQPQHF. Incomplete CDR3 DNA: TGTGCCAGCAGCTTAGCGACAGGGTCAGGACAGCCC.

This clone was detected many times. The read ends 3 residues before the CDR3 terminus; that terminus is restored from the germline J gene. This chain uses TRBV19 with TRBJ1-4; 10 bases map to TRBD1. This CDR3 has 14 residues. With 6 bases clipped from V and 7 bases from J, the junction kept 5 bases outside the gene matches. CDR1 and CDR2 from the germline V gene are LNHDA and SQIVND (reference sequence). The chain's CDR3 is CASSRDRGGEKLFF. Incomplete CDR3 DNA: TGTGCCAGTAGCCGGGACAGGGGCGGTGAAAAA.

The table lists this clone with many counts. The read gets to within 3 residues of the CDR3 end, and the germline J gene fills in the rest. This chain connects TRBV19 to TRBJ2-6; a weak D match, TRBD1 (6 bases). The CDR3 sequence is 16 residues long. V was pared by 4 bases and J by 4 bases, with 14 bases between. Germline-derived CDR1 and CDR2 are LNHDA and SQIVND (reference sequence). The sequenced CDR3 bases are TGTGCCAGTAGTAACCTAACAGGGTCCGGGGCCAACGTC. Translating gives CASSNLTGSGANV. The CDR3 in full is CASSNLTGSGANVLTF.

In its sample, this clone was seen many times. The read ends 3 residues early relative to the CDR3; the germline J gene fills the gap. Other DNA sequences in this specimen translate into the identical CDR3. The V and J genes are TRBV20-1 and TRBJ2-3, with 13 positions matching TRBD2. The CDR3 length is 17 residues. V trimming: 5 bases; J trimming: 4 bases; junction bases outside the gene matches: 12. Germline assignment: CDR1 DFQATT and CDR2 SNEGSKA (reference sequence). The CDR3 loop reads CSAPAGPGLAGADTQYF. The sequenced part of the CDR3 DNA is TGCAGTGCTCCAGCAGGGCCAGGACTAGCGGGAGCAGATACG.

This clone was seen at least ten times. The read ends 3 residues before the CDR3 terminus; that terminus is restored from the germline J gene. The rearrangement joins TRBV19 to TRBJ1-1; 8 bases agree with TRBD1. CDR3 length: 14 amino acids. V shed 10 bases and J 6 bases; nucleotides not matched to a gene: 13. Germline V lookup: CDR1 LNHDA, CDR2 SQIVND (reference sequence). The part of the CDR3 DNA that was read is TGTGCCACCACGCCGCCCAGGGGGCAGCCTGAA. This sequence encodes CATTPPRGQPE. The whole CDR3 sequence is CATTPPRGQPEAFF.

This clone was seen many times. From the germline J gene comes the end of the CDR3, since the read stops 3 residues before it. The chain has TRBV5-4 and TRBJ1-1; possibly TRBD1 for D (5 bases). Germline CDR1 is SGHNT and CDR2 is YYREEE (reference sequence). V lost 0 bases and J 1 base, leaving 10 bases between the germline ends. The CDR3 spans 15 residues. CDR3 sequence: CASSLGIRENTEAFF. CDR3 DNA (partial): TGTGCCAGCAGCTTGGGCATCAGGGAGAACACTGAA.

Ten or more counts support this clone. The sequenced part of the CDR3 DNA is TGTGCCAGCAGCCGACTCGCTAGCGGCATTTACAATGAG. Protein sequence: CASSRLASGIYNE. From start to end, the CDR3 is CASSRLASGIYNEQFF. This chain uses TRBV14 with TRBJ2-1, with 7 bases matching TRBD2. Sequencing ends 3 residues short of the CDR3 end; the germline J gene provides the rest. This CDR3 comprises 16 residues. CDR1 and CDR2 (germline): SGHDN, FVKESK. Unmatched junction bases numbered 10, after V lost 4 bases and J lost 4 bases.

The table lists this clone with many counts. The read terminates 3 residues ahead of where the CDR3 ends, so the germline J gene completes it. This chain uses TRBV3-1 (or the pseudogene TRBV3-2) with TRBJ1-1; D may be TRBD1 (6 bases). Germline loops: CDR1 LGHDT, CDR2 YNNKEL (reference sequence). CDR3 length equals 16 residues. V lost 0 bases to trimming and J lost 0 bases, with 11 bases between them. The CDR3 bases that were read are TGTGCCAGCAGCCAAGATCGGACAGCCATGAACACTGAA. As protein: CASSQDRTAMNTE. The CDR3 as a whole reads CASSQDRTAMNTEAFF.

Many counts were recorded for this clone. CDR3 sequence: CASTTGPGGYTF. The DNA read from the CDR3 is TGTGCCAGCACGACAGGGCCGGGTGGC. The genes are TRBV2 and TRBJ1-2; 7 bases map to TRBD1. Coverage ceases 3 residues before the CDR3 finishes, and the germline J gene fills in the end. The CDR3 length is 12 residues. Germline V CDR1 and CDR2: SNHLY, FYNNEI. The junction had 6 bases not matched to a gene; V was cut back by 7 bases and J by 7 bases. Filled out from reference TRBV2 and TRBJ1-2, the complete variable domain reads EPEVTQTPSHQVTQMGQEVILRCVPISNHLYFYWYRQILGQKVEFLVSFYNNEISEKSEIFDDQFSVERPDGSNFTLKIRSTKLEDSAMYFCASTTGPGGYTFGSGTRLTVV.

Many counts were recorded for this clone. The CDR3 is cut off 3 residues early in the read; its end comes from the germline J gene. The chain is built from TRBV29-1 and TRBJ2-1; 8 nucleotides agree with TRBD1. The germline gives CDR1 SQVTM, CDR2 ANQGSEA. With V trimmed by 6 bases and J by 3 bases, 22 bases remained unmatched. This CDR3 is 19 amino acids long. CDR3 amino acids: CSVYKTGVYNPGVYNEQFF. The CDR3 DNA, read in part, is TGCAGCGTCTACAAGACAGGGGTCTACAACCCAGGGGTCTACAATGAG.

This clone came up many times. The read comes to an end 3 residues before the CDR3 does, leaving the germline J gene to fill in the end. V and J are TRBV7-9 and TRBJ2-5, with D unclear. Germline CDR1 and CDR2: SEHNR and FQNEAQ (reference sequence). This CDR3 has 13 amino acids. With 2 bases removed from V and 1 base from J, the gap between germline ends came to 5 bases. This CDR3 reads CASSLPFQETQYF. The sequenced CDR3 bases are TGTGCCAGCAGCTTACCTTTCCAAGAGACC.

Many counts were recorded for this clone. Sequencing ends 3 residues short of the CDR3 end; the germline J gene provides the rest. This sequence joins TRBV13 and TRBJ2-1; 8 bases fit TRBD1. This CDR3 is built from 15 residues. CDR1 and CDR2 (germline): PRHDT, FYEKMQ (reference sequence). V dropped 1 base and J dropped 7; count of bases not matched to a gene: 6. The covered CDR3 bases are TGTGCCAGCAGCTTAGACCGGACAGGGAATAATGAG. It codes for CASSLDRTGNNE. The whole CDR3 sequence reads CASSLDRTGNNEQFF.